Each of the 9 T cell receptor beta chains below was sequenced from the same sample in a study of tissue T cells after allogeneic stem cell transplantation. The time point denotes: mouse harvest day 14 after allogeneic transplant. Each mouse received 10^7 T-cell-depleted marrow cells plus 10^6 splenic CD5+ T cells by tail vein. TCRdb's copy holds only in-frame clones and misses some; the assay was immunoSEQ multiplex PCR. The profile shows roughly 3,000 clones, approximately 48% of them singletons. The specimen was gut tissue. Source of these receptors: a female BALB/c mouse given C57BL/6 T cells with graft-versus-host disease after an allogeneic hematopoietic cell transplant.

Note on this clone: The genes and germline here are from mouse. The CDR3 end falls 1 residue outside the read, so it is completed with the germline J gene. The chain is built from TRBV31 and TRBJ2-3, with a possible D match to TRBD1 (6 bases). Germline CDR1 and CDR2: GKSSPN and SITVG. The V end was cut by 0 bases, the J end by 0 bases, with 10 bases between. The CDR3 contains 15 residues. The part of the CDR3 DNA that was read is TGTGCCTGGAGTCTCGGGACAACTAGTGCAGAAACGCTGTAT. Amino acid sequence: CAWSLGTTSAETLY. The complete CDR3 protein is CAWSLGTTSAETLYF.

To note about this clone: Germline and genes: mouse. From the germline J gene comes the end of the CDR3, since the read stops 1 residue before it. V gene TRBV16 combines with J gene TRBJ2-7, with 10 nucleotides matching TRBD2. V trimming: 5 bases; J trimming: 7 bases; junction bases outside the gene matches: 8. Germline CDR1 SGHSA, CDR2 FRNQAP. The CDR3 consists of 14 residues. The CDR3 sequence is CASSPYWGGGEQYF. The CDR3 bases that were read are TGTGCAAGCAGCCCTTACTGGGGGGGAGGGGAACAGTAC.

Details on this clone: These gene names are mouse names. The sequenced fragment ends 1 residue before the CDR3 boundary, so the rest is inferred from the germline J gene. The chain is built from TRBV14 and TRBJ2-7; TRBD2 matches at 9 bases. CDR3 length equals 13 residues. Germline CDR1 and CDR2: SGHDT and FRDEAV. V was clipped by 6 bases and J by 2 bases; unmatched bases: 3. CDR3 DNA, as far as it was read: TGTGCCAGCAAGCCTGGGGGGGCCTATGAACAGTAC. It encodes CASKPGGAYEQY. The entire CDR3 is CASKPGGAYEQYF.

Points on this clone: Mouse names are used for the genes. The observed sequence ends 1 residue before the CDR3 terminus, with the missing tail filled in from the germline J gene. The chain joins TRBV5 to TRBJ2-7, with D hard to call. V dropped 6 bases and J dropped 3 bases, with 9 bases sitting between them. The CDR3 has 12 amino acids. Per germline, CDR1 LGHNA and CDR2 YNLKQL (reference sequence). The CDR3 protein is CASSDAIYEQYF. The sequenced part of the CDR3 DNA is TGTGCCAGCAGTGATGCGATCTATGAACAGTAC.

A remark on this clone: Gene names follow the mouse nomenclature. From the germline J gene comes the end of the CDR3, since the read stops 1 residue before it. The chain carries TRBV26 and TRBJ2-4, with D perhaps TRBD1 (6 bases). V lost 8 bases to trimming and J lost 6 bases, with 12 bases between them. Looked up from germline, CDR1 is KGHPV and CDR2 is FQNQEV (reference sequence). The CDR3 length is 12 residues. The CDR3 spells CASATGRNTLYF. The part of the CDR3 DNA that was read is TGTGCCAGCGCCACAGGGAGGAACACCTTGTAC.

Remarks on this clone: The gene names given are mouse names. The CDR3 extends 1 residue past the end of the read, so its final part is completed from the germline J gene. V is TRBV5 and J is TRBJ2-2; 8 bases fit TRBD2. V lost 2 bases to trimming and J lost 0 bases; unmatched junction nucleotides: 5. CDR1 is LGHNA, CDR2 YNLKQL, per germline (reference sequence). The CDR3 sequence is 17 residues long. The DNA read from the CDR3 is TGTGCCAGCAGCCAAACAAGACTGGGGACAAACACCGGGCAGCTCTAC. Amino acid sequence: CASSQTRLGTNTGQLY. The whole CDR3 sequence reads CASSQTRLGTNTGQLYF.

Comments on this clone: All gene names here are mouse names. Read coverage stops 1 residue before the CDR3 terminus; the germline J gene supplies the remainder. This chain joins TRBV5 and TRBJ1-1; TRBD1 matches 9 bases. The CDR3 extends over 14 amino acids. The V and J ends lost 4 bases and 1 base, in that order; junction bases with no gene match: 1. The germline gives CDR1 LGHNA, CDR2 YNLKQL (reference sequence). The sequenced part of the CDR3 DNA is TGTGCCAGCAGCCCGGGACAGGGGAACACAGAAGTCTTC. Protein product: CASSPGQGNTEVF. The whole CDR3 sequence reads CASSPGQGNTEVFF.

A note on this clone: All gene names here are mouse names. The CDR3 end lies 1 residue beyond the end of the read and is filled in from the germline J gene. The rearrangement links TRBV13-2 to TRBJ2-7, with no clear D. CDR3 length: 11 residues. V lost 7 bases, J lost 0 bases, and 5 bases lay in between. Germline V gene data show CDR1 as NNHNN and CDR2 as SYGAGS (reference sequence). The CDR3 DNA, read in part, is TGTGCCAGCAGGCTCTCCTATGAACAGTAC. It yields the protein CASRLSYEQY. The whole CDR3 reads CASRLSYEQYF.

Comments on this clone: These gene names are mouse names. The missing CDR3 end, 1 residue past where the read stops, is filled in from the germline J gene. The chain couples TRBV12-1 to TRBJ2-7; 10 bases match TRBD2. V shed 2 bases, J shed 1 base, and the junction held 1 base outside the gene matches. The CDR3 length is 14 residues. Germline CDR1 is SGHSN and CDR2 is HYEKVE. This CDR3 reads CASSRLGGSYEQYF. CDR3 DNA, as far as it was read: TGTGCCAGCTCTCGACTGGGGGGATCCTATGAACAGTAC.